Shown below are 24 T cell receptor beta chains from a single sample sequenced in a study of cytomegalovirus exposure and HLA in healthy donors. PCR amplification relied on 60 Vbeta primers (plus 13 Jbeta primers). Clones were read by immunoSEQ multiplex PCR, and TCRdb kept only the in-frame ones, dropping some. The data contain about 130,000 clones, 70% of them singletons. Specimen: PBMCs. Source of these receptors: a woman aged 55-69 years in good health and CMV-seropositive.

In its sample, this clone was seen once. This rearrangement joins TRBV10-2 to TRBJ1-2; D might be TRBD1 (6 bases). Germline V gives CDR1 WSHSY, CDR2 SAAADI. The CDR3 is made up of 17 amino acids. V was shortened by 5 bases and J by 5 bases, with 24 bases between the two germline ends. Here the CDR3 reads CASSKDWEGHGGYGYTF. CDR3 DNA: TGCGCCAGCAGTAAAGATTGGGAGGGACACGGGGGGTATGGCTACACCTTC.

V is TRBV19 and J is TRBJ1-2, with D possibly TRBD1 on 5 matching bases. The V gene lost 5 bases and the J gene lost 6 bases, with 28 bases spanning the gap. CDR1 and CDR2 from the germline V gene are LNHDA and SQIVND (reference sequence). The CDR3 runs to 18 residues. CDR3 amino acids: CASSPIDRSTGLMDGYTF. The CDR3 DNA reads as TGTGCCAGTAGTCCTATCGACAGATCGACTGGGTTGATGGATGGCTACACCTTC.

In this sample, this clone turned up a few times. The chain carries TRBV7-2 and TRBJ1-1, with a weak D call TRBD1 (5 bases). Germline V CDR1 and CDR2: SGHTA, FQGNSA. CDR3 size: 13 residues. V was cut by 5 bases and J by 1 base, with 8 bases left in between. The CDR3: CASSPGQNTEAFF. In DNA form, the CDR3 reads TGTGCCAGCAGCCCCGGACAGAACACTGAAGCTTTCTTT.

This chain connects TRBV5-1 to TRBJ2-1; 10 bases fit TRBD2. V gave up 5 bases and J gave up 10 bases; unmatched junction bases: 15. The CDR3 is 16 amino acids. CDR1 is SGHRS and CDR2 is YFSETQ in the germline V gene. This CDR3 is CASRPQAGGPALEQFF. The CDR3 nucleotides are TGCGCCAGCAGACCCCAAGCGGGAGGGCCTGCTTTAGAGCAGTTCTTC. The full variable domain, in which reference TRBV5-1 and TRBJ2-1 provide the parts outside the CDR3, is KAGVTQTPRYLIKTRGQQVTLSCSPISGHRSVSWYQQTPGQGLQFLFEYFSETQRNKGNFPGRFSGRQFSNSRSEMNVSTLELGDSALYLCASRPQAGGPALEQFFGPGTRLTVL.

The CDR3 DNA follows: TGTGCCGGGGGGGGACGCAATCAGCCCCAGCATTTT. Its protein is CAGGGRNQPQHF. This chain uses TRBV6-1 with TRBJ1-5, with D possibly matching TRBD1 (5 bases). The CDR3 is 12 amino acids. Trimming cost V 11 bases and J 2 bases, with 10 bases left between them. Germline assignment: CDR1 MNHNS and CDR2 SASEGT.

The J gene is TRBJ1-2, the V gene TRBV18, with D perhaps TRBD1 (5 bases). Germline lookup yields CDR1 KGHSH and CDR2 LQKENI. With 0 bases removed from V and 8 bases from J, the gap between germline ends came to 10 bases. The CDR3 length is 13 residues. The CDR3 bases are TGTGCCAGCTCACCACCCCATCAGGGAGGCTACACCTTC. Protein product: CASSPPHQGGYTF.

This chain uses TRBV18 with TRBJ1-1; weak D call: TRBD1 (5 bases). V was shortened by 3 bases and J by 1 base, with 15 bases between the two germline ends. The germline gives CDR1 KGHSH, CDR2 LQKENI. The CDR3 has 16 residues. This CDR3 reads CASSPTVGTSNTEAFF. The CDR3 DNA reads TGTGCCAGCTCACCCACGGTAGGGACTTCGAACACTGAAGCTTTCTTT.

J is TRBJ1-3 and V is TRBV28, with 10 bases identical to TRBD1. The V gene end was trimmed by 5 bases and the J gene end by 2 bases; junction bases not matched to a gene: 9. This CDR3 has 17 amino acids. The germline V gene has CDR1 MDHEN and CDR2 SYDVKM. CDR3 loop: CASSRGQGITAGNTIYF. DNA for the CDR3: TGTGCCAGCAGTAGGGGACAGGGGATCACAGCTGGAAACACCATATATTTT.

The genes are TRBV6-5 and TRBJ1-1; D unresolved. Germline lookup yields CDR1 MNHEY and CDR2 SVGAGI. The CDR3 is made up of 14 amino acids. V was cut by 2 bases and J by 2 bases, with 9 bases left in between. The CDR3 sequence is CASSYEGANTEAFF. The CDR3 bases are TGTGCCAGCAGTTACGAGGGAGCTAACACTGAAGCTTTCTTT.

The chain uses TRBV5-6 and TRBJ2-6, with D perhaps matching TRBD1 (6 bases). Per germline, CDR1 SGHDT and CDR2 YYEEEE. There are 15 residues in the CDR3. V gave up 3 bases and J gave up 1 base, with 8 bases separating them. CDR3 protein: CASSYRVSGANVLTF. CDR3 in DNA: TGTGCCAGCAGCTACAGGGTTTCTGGGGCCAACGTCCTGACTTTC.

The chain combines TRBV7-6 with TRBJ1-1, with a possible D match to TRBD1 (6 bases). Trimming cost V 8 bases and J 5 bases, with 9 bases left between them. Germline loops: CDR1 SGHVS, CDR2 FNYEAQ. The CDR3 spans 11 residues. The CDR3 bases are TGTGCCAGCGGCAGGGGTACTGAAGCTTTCTTT. It specifies CASGRGTEAFF.

V usage is TRBV5-6 and J usage is TRBJ1-2; D is perhaps TRBD1 (6 bases). The CDR3 is 16 residues long. Looked up from germline, CDR1 is SGHDT and CDR2 is YYEEEE. With 4 bases removed from V and 2 bases from J, the gap between germline ends came to 18 bases. The CDR3 loop reads CASSRAGTIKNYGYTF. CDR3 in DNA: TGTGCCAGCAGCCGCGCCGGGACAATAAAAAACTATGGCTACACCTTC.

The J gene is TRBJ2-1, the V gene TRBV9, with D possibly being TRBD2 (6 bases). CDR1 is SGDLS and CDR2 is YYNGEE in the germline V gene. V lost 3 bases to trimming and J lost 0 bases, with 10 bases between them. This CDR3 contains 15 residues. CDR3 bases: TGTGCCAGCAGCGCTGGGCGGGGCTCCTACAATGAGCAGTTCTTC. Residues: CASSAGRGSYNEQFF.

V and J are TRBV4-2 and TRBJ2-7; 9 bases are shared with TRBD1. Germline-derived CDR1 and CDR2 are LGHNA and YNFKEQ. V lost 3 bases and J lost 4; bases outside the gene matches: 4. The CDR3 contains 14 residues. CDR3 DNA: TGTGCCAGCAGCCATGGGGACAGGGTGTACGAGCAGTACTTC. Translation gives CASSHGDRVYEQYF.

Worth noting for this clone: Other DNA sequences from this sample encode an identical CDR3 as well. The chain joins TRBV7-6 to TRBJ1-1; TRBD1 might be the D (5 bases). The CDR3 is 15 residues long. Trimming shortened V by 1 base and J by 5 bases, and 14 bases separated the two germline ends. Germline values: CDR1 SGHVS, CDR2 FNYEAQ. The CDR3 is CASSLVQGANTEAFF. The CDR3 DNA reads TGTGCCAGCAGCTTAGTTCAGGGCGCGAATACTGAAGCTTTCTTT.

The chain uses TRBV19 and TRBJ1-2; D gene ambiguous. The germline gives CDR1 LNHDA, CDR2 SQIVND (reference sequence). The CDR3 contains 14 residues. V lost 1 base to trimming and J lost 7 bases, with 13 bases between them. The chain's CDR3 is CASSIAAAVGGYTF. CDR3 coding DNA: TGTGCCAGTAGTATAGCGGCGGCAGTGGGTGGCTACACCTTC. The full variable domain, rest sourced from reference TRBV19 and TRBJ1-2, is DGGITQSPKYLFRKEGQNVTLSCEQNLNHDAMYWYRQDPGQGLRLIYYSQIVNDFQKGDIAEGYSVSREKKESFPLTVTSAQKNPTAFYLCASSIAAAVGGYTFGSGTRLTVV.

There are a few counts of this clone. V usage is TRBV6-1 and J usage is TRBJ2-3, with D tentatively TRBD1 (6 bases). Trimming took off 4 bases at V and 0 bases at J, with 8 bases between the two ends. The CDR3 totals 14 residues. CDR1 and CDR2 from the germline V gene are MNHNS and SASEGT. CDR3 in DNA: TGTGCCAGCAGTGGACAGGCTAGCACAGATACGCAGTATTTT. It is translated as CASSGQASTDTQYF.

This chain links TRBV7-8 with TRBJ1-1; TRBD1 might be the D (6 bases). V dropped 3 bases and J dropped 4 bases, with 12 bases sitting between them. Germline CDR1 SGHVS, CDR2 FQNEAQ. This CDR3 comprises 14 residues. This chain's CDR3 is CASSFATGTTEAFF. The DNA for the CDR3 is TGTGCCAGCAGCTTCGCCACAGGGACCACTGAAGCTTTCTTT.

The genes are TRBV6-6 and TRBJ1-5, with 8 nucleotides matching TRBD1. This CDR3 has 15 amino acids. The germline CDR1 and CDR2 sequences are MNHNY and SVGAGI (reference sequence). V lost 6 bases and J lost 4; bases outside the gene matches: 8. CDR3 amino acids: CASSEGQVLNQPQHF. CDR3 nucleotides: TGTGCCAGCAGCGAGGGACAGGTCCTAAATCAGCCCCAGCATTTT.

CDR3 DNA sequence: TGTGCCAGCAGTTCACAGGGTGGTGGGGCCAACGTCCTGACTTTC. The encoded protein is CASSSQGGGANVLTF. This rearrangement joins TRBV28 to TRBJ2-6; D is perhaps TRBD1 (6 bases). The V gene lost 4 bases and the J gene lost 3 bases, with 10 bases spanning the gap. The CDR3 length is 15 residues. Per germline, CDR1 MDHEN and CDR2 SYDVKM.

In its sample, this clone was seen once. J is TRBJ2-7 and V is TRBV18, with 11 bases matching TRBD2. V gave up 6 bases and J gave up 3 bases; unmatched junction bases: 4. From germline, CDR1 is KGHSH and CDR2 LQKENI. CDR3 length equals 14 residues. For the CDR3, the DNA is TGTGCCAGCTCGGGACTAGCGGAAGACTACGAGCAGTACTTC. Translation gives CASSGLAEDYEQYF.

The chain has TRBV30 and TRBJ1-4, with a weak D call TRBD1 (6 bases). From germline, CDR1 is GTSNPN and CDR2 SVGIG (reference sequence). Trimming removed 2 bases from V and 7 bases from J, with 17 bases in between. The CDR3 runs to 15 residues. CDR3 DNA: TGTGCCTGGAGTCTCACAGGGTTTGGCCGTGAAAAACTGTTTTTT. Translating gives CAWSLTGFGREKLFF.

The CDR3 here is CASRETGIPEAFF. The CDR3 nucleotides read TGTGCCAGCAGGGAAACAGGAATCCCTGAAGCTTTCTTT. The gene calls are TRBV5-6 and TRBJ1-1, with D maybe TRBD1 (5 bases). Per germline, CDR1 SGHDT and CDR2 YYEEEE. Trimming stripped 5 bases from V and 6 bases from J, with 14 bases between. The CDR3 runs 13 residues.

The chain carries TRBV7-9 and TRBJ2-2, with D perhaps TRBD2 (5 bases). Germline CDR1 reads SEHNR; CDR2 reads FQNEAQ (reference sequence). V dropped 7 bases and J dropped 3 bases, with 12 bases sitting between them. The CDR3 length is 14 residues. Here the CDR3 DNA reads TGTGCCAGCACGTCGTCCGGGGACACCGGGGAGCTGTTTTTT. This gives the protein CASTSSGDTGELFF.